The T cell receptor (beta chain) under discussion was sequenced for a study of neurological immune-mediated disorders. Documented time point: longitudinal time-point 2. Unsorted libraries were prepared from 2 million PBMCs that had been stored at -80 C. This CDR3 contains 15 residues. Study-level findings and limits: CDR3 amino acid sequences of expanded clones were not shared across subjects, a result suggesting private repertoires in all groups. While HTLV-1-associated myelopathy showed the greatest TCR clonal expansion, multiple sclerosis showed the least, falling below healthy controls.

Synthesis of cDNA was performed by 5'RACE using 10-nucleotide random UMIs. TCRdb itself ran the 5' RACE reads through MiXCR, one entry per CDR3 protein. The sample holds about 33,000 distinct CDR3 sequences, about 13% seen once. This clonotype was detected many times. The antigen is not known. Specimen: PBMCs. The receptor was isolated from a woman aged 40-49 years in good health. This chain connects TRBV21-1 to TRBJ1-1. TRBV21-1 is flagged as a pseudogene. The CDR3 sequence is CASSKARVMNTEAFF. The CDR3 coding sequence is TGTGCCAGCAGCAAAGCGCGGGTAATGAACACTGAAGCTTTCTTT.